This T cell receptor beta chain was identified during a study of shared clonotypes between healthy human individuals (dated by TCRdb to the early 2020s). Concerning the study at large: A few men and two women, aged 18 to 49 years, made up the cohort. For each donor, three plates each were used for CD4 naive and CD4 memory, two plates were used for CD8 naive, and one plate was used for CD8 memory. To estimate repertoire size and how much clonotype sharing occurs between individuals, the study deeply sequenced the blood TCR repertoires of a handful of healthy adults. To increase sequencing depth and limit assay-specific biases, TCR repertoire library preparation and sequencing were carried out by different laboratories using diverse techniques. Leukapheresis yielded between about 0.85 and 9 billion PBMCs per donor.

Using the deep immunoSEQ assay, TCR CDR3 regions were amplified from genomic DNA by multiplex PCR. Extracted genomic DNA from each cell subset was spread evenly across all wells of several immunoSEQ 96-well plates, with each plate serving as a replicate. For sorted subsets, approximately 200 ng of genomic DNA, equivalent to roughly 30,000 T cell genomes, went into each replicate PCR. Purified libraries were quantified with a Qubit 3.0 fluorometer, sized on a Bioanalyzer 2100, and re-quantified with the KAPA Library Quantification kit. Each immunoSEQ 96-well plate was sequenced on its own single-read 150-cycle Illumina NextSeq 550 flow cell. The paper's data handling went like this. Because the immunoSEQ output held only junctional sequences and lacked quality scores, the filtering could not match the filtering applied to full-length reads. To assign V/J genes and CDR3, sequences were annotated using PyIR, a Python wrapper for IgBLAST v1.9, with IMGT germline references. Reads were removed for weak V/J assignments (E-value above 1e-6), missing CDR3, stop codons, out-of-frame junctions, or ambiguous translated residues. V3J clonotypes were defined as sequences sharing an identical inferred V gene, J gene, and CDR3 amino acid sequence. The percentage overlap between two repertoires was calculated by dividing the number of shared unique clonotypes by the size of the smaller repertoire. Repertoire richness was assessed with RTK rarefaction, the Chao1 estimator, and Recon v2.1 estimates of unobserved clonotypes. Generation probabilities were computed with OLGA for all TCRbeta clonotypes obtained by the gDNA method from several donors. The table comes from immuneACCESS by way of TCRdb, which keeps in-frame sequences with V and J called. Part of the clones is missing from these tables; in studies checked, under half for an unresolved V gene and the rest for unknown reasons. V and J calls and clone size are copied from that table; D and trimming were computed from the DNA. The sample has 1.5 million to 2.5 million clones on record, approximately 94% of them singletons. Roughly 1% of the sample comes from the top ten.

Here is what the overall study found, with its caveats: Based on pairwise subsampling, the degree of clonotype sharing among donors was expected to be affected by sequencing depth. Sampling was limited to blood, and TCR repertoires in tissue likely differ from TCR repertoires in blood. Even with the large sequencing depth, rarefaction of the sorted-subset datasets indicated that sequencing was incomplete. Naive subsets generally had larger estimated clonotype richness than memory subsets. Because the study included a small number of donors, the genetic and exposure-history diversity represented was limited. Clonotypes shared by all four sorted-subset donors showed higher generation probabilities than non-shared clonotypes. Across a few donors, roughly 5.4% of naive CD4, approximately 3.5% of naive CD8, about 2.3% of memory CD4, and roughly 0.4% of memory CD8 clonotypes were shared.

About this clone itself: Its antigen remains unidentified. No much larger clone is present one base from it, and per-base qualities are unavailable. Other nucleotide sequences in the sample specify the same CDR3.

CD8 naive samples were CD45RO-negative cells positively selected for CCR7, giving a CD45RA+CCR7+ population that excluded TemRA cells. Donors were healthy HIV-negative adults with no recently reported acute infections or vaccinations. All donors were Caucasian adults living in Nashville, Tennessee, USA. After blood collection by leukapheresis, PBMCs were isolated using Ficoll-Histopaque density gradient centrifugation and then cryopreserved in the vapor phase of liquid nitrogen. Analytical flow cytometry was used to check the purity and quantity of each magnetically sorted T cell population. Each sorted fraction had its genomic DNA isolated and then quantified by UV absorbance on a Nanodrop 2000c. The junction shows trimming of 0 bases on V and 8 bases on J, plus 7 bases between the germline ends. The CDR3 goes from the cysteine to the phenylalanine over 12 residues. The read is trimmed to its CDR3 DNA, 36 bases read in frame from base 1. Sequences LGHNA (CDR1) and YNFKEQ (CDR2) are obtained from the germline V gene.

The clonotype was recovered from a young man in good health. Rearrangement joined TRBV4-2 to TRBJ1-1, with the D gene uncertain. The sample consisted of naive CD8+ T cells sorted from blood. Interpreted using the paper, the cell subset or site label stands for: CD45RA+CCR7+. The CDR3 is CASSQDSPEAFF. The nucleotide sequence is TGTGCCAGCAGCCAAGACTCCCCAGAAGCTTTCTTT.